The clone carrying this T cell receptor beta chain has just one count. These data are taken from a study of blood T cell repertoires in COVID-19. In the study overall: The United States, Italy and Spain were the sources of the acute and convalescent COVID-19 samples. T cells, B-cell-depleted T cells, or PBMCs provided the cDNA or gDNA that served as material.

As handled by the study authors: Amplification of reference gene primers provided the estimated nucleated cell counts. Generated by immunoSEQ multiplex PCR, the TCRdb table keeps only in-frame clones and is missing some. That table furnishes V, J and clone size, whereas the DNA furnished D and trimming. Here the sample spans about 250,000 clones, over 75% being singletons. The study recruited people aged 18 to 89 years across more than 20 US areas. The clonotype comes from a middle-aged man who had recovered from COVID-19. Sample: PBMCs or T cells enriched from blood (not recorded which).

The CDR3 DNA reads as TGCGCCAGCGCCGAAGCTAGCGGGGGCTACAATGAGCAGTTCTTC. Translating gives CASAEASGGYNEQFF. The rearrangement joins TRBV5-1 to TRBJ2-1; the match to TRBD2 covers 10 bases. This CDR3 spans 15 amino acids. Losses at the gene ends were 7 bases for V and 3 bases for J; bases not matched to a gene: 7. Germline-derived CDR1 and CDR2 are SGHRS and YFSETQ.